The present TCR beta chain was sequenced within a study of OX40 agonist ivuxolimab in advanced cancers. As for the study in general: The dose-escalation cohort was about 83% male, with a mean age of around 60 years, ranging about 23 to 90.

The CDR3 has 15 residues. V was clipped by 2 bases and J by 1 base; unmatched bases: 5. The germline gives CDR1 SGHKS, CDR2 YYEKEE (reference sequence). Measured with immunoSEQ multiplex PCR; TCRdb has only the in-frame clones, and not every one. The sample comprises fewer than 85,000 clones, roughly 90% of which are singletons, and around 2.6% rests with the top ten. The TCR comes from an adult with an advanced solid tumor such as melanoma, head and neck, liver or kidney cancer. This specimen consisted of CD4+ or CD8+ T cells sorted from blood, obtained in a trial of the OX40 agonist ivuxolimab. The rearrangement links TRBV5-5 to TRBJ1-1, with TRBD1 identical over 7 bases. This CDR3 reads CASSFLTGKNTEAFF. DNA for the CDR3: TGTGCCAGCAGCTTCCTGACAGGGAAGAACACTGAAGCTTTCTTT.